This TCR beta chain was sequenced in a study of Graves' ophthalmopathy and Graves' hyperthyroidism. Turning to the study itself: Samples of peripheral blood were obtained at initial diagnosis, prior to treatment of any kind.

Whole-study results and caveats: Blood also held most thyroid clonotypes expanded above 0.001 frequency.

Transcripts of RNA were the source for amplifying TCR beta CDR3 regions. Scientists carried out first-round RT-PCR using HTBI primers and then a second-round multiplex PCR. MiXCR, run by TCRdb on the multiplex PCR reads, gives a single entry per CDR3 protein. This sample yields 300,000 or so distinct CDR3 sequences, of which 15% to 20% are seen a single time; 9% to 15% belongs to the top ten. To note about this clonotype: Its target is unknown. This may stem from a read error, because a much larger clone lies one nucleotide away. Since the CDR3 does not end with the conserved phenylalanine or tryptophan, this likely comes from a read error.

Material: peripheral blood. The receptor was isolated from an adult man with Graves' ophthalmopathy.

CDR3 in amino acids: CASGGLNEQYL. The CDR3 bases are TGTGCCAGCGGGGGACTTAACGAGCAGTACCTC. The chain employs TRBV2 and TRBJ2-7; D possibly corresponds to TRBD2 (6 bases). V lost 8 bases and J lost 5, with 10 bases in between. The CDR3 loop spans 11 amino acids. In germline, CDR1 is SNHLY, CDR2 FYNNEI.